These 12 T cell receptor beta chains share one sample of origin, sequenced in a study of T-cell memory formation after mild COVID-19. TCRdb re-called the 5' RACE reads through MiXCR, storing one row per CDR3 protein. Counted here are around 450,000 distinct CDR3 sequences, roughly 24% occurring once; the ten biggest clones make up about 8.7%. Specimen: PBMCs or a T cell subset sorted from them (not recorded which). These receptors all stem from an adult woman who had mild COVID-19 (a few samples of this study predate the infection). Cell type and time point are not known.

This clonotype occurred many times. The chain employs TRBV12-3 or TRBV12-4 and TRBJ1-1; D is ambiguous. V was trimmed by 7 bases and J by 2 bases, leaving 11 bases between them. CDR3 size: 13 residues. The CDR3 sequence is CASTLDPNTEAFF. In nucleotides, the CDR3 is TGTGCCAGCACCTTGGACCCTAACACTGAAGCTTTCTTT.

This clonotype was recorded a few times. The V and J genes are TRBV9 and TRBJ2-3; possibly TRBD2 for D (6 bases). The V and J ends lost 7 bases and 4 bases respectively, with 13 bases between them. Germline CDR1 reads SGDLS; CDR2 reads YYNGEE. CDR3 length equals 13 residues. This CDR3 is CASGVGGADTQYF. The DNA of the CDR3 is TGTGCCAGCGGGGTGGGAGGAGCAGATACGCAGTATTTT.

This clonotype was counted only a few times. The gene calls are TRBV19 and TRBJ2-1; unclear D gene. Germline values: CDR1 LNHDA, CDR2 SQIVND (reference sequence). Trimming took 6 bases from V and 5 from J, leaving 8 bases between them. CDR3 length: 12 amino acids. The CDR3 DNA sequence: TGTGCCAGTAGAAGGCCCGACAATGAGCAGTTCTTC. It specifies CASRRPDNEQFF.

This clonotype occurred many times. V usage is TRBV21-1 and J usage is TRBJ2-1. TRBV21-1 is a pseudogene segment. There are 18 residues in the CDR3. As DNA, the CDR3 is TGTGCCAGCAGCAAAGCGTCAAGGGTTCTTTGGTCCTACAATGAGCAGTTCTTC. Translated: CASSKASRVLWSYNEQFF.

The chain recombines TRBV30 with TRBJ1-3; D might be TRBD1 (5 bases). Trimming removed 5 bases at V and 4 bases at J, with 9 bases between. Germline lookup yields CDR1 GTSNPN and CDR2 SVGIG (reference sequence). The CDR3 extends over 12 amino acids. The CDR3 reads CAWGGLGNTIYF. DNA for the CDR3: TGTGCCTGGGGGGGGTTAGGAAACACCATATATTTT.

The chain carries TRBV9 and TRBJ1-2; D might be TRBD1 (6 bases). This CDR3 is 14 amino acids long. Germline V gene data show CDR1 as SGDLS and CDR2 as YYNGEE. V dropped 4 bases and J dropped 7 bases, with 17 bases sitting between them. The CDR3 is CASSPGQWVSGYTF. The CDR3 coding sequence is TGTGCCAGCAGCCCCGGACAGTGGGTCTCTGGCTACACCTTC. Filled out from reference TRBV9 and TRBJ1-2, the complete variable domain reads DSGVTQTPKHLITATGQRVTLRCSPRSGDLSVYWYQQSLDQGLQFLIQYYNGEERAKGNILERFSAQQFPDLHSELNLSSLELGDSALYFCASSPGQWVSGYTFGSGTRLTVV.

The V gene is TRBV20-1, the J gene TRBJ2-2; D gene ambiguous. The CDR3 sequence is 13 residues long. Germline-derived CDR1 and CDR2 are DFQATT and SNEGSKA (reference sequence). Trimming stripped 3 bases from V and 0 bases from J, with 5 bases between. CDR3 sequence: CSAREANTGELFF. In DNA, the CDR3 is TGCAGTGCTAGGGAAGCGAACACCGGGGAGCTGTTTTTT.

The chain recombines TRBV9 with TRBJ1-6; 7 bases align to TRBD1. V lost 4 bases to trimming and J lost 5 bases; unmatched junction nucleotides: 9. The CDR3 length is 16 residues. The germline gives CDR1 SGDLS, CDR2 YYNGEE. The CDR3 is CASSIGDRVHNSPLHF. The CDR3 DNA reads TGTGCCAGCAGCATAGGCGACAGGGTGCATAATTCACCCCTCCACTTT.

J is TRBJ2-5 and V is TRBV23-1; 8 bases align to TRBD2. TRBV23-1 has ORF status, its function being uncertain. V shed 11 bases and J 0 bases; nucleotides not matched to a gene: 8. This CDR3 comprises 14 residues. CDR3 bases: TGCGCCTATTTCGGGGGGGGCTACCAAGAGACCCAGTACTTC. Its translation is CAYFGGGYQETQYF.

This chain links TRBV7-9 with TRBJ2-7; 8 bases align to TRBD2. Germline assignment: CDR1 SEHNR and CDR2 FQNEAQ (reference sequence). V gave up 5 bases and J gave up 2 bases; unmatched junction bases: 11. This CDR3 has 16 amino acids. The CDR3 loop is CASSPGGDSWTYEQYF. The CDR3 DNA reads as TGTGCCAGCAGCCCGGGGGGGGACTCCTGGACCTACGAGCAGTACTTC. Full variable domain (missing parts from reference TRBV7-9 and TRBJ2-7): DTGVSQNPRHKITKRGQNVTFRCDPISEHNRLYWYRQTLGQGPEFLTYFQNEAQLEKSRLLSDRFSAERPKGSFSTLEIQRTEQGDSAMYLCASSPGGDSWTYEQYFGPGTRLTVT.

This clonotype has more than one count but fewer than ten. The chain has TRBV9 and TRBJ1-1; no reliable D call. The CDR3 totals 13 residues. CDR1 and CDR2 from the germline V gene are SGDLS and YYNGEE. Trimming pared 0 bases from V and 3 bases from J, leaving 6 bases between. In DNA, the CDR3 is TGTGCCAGCAGCGTAGAAGCAGACACTGAAGCTTTCTTT. It is translated as CASSVEADTEAFF.

In this sample, this clonotype turned up a few times. V and J are TRBV5-1 and TRBJ2-3, with 10 bases matching TRBD1. V trimming: 0 bases; J trimming: 6 bases; junction bases outside the gene matches: 7. CDR3 length: 16 amino acids. Germline assignment: CDR1 SGHRS and CDR2 YFSETQ. The CDR3 DNA follows: TGCGCCAGCAGCTTGGTTGGGACAGGGGTTCCGGATACGCAGTATTTT. It translates to CASSLVGTGVPDTQYF. The variable domain in full, completed from reference TRBV5-1 and TRBJ2-3, reads KAGVTQTPRYLIKTRGQQVTLSCSPISGHRSVSWYQQTPGQGLQFLFEYFSETQRNKGNFPGRFSGRQFSNSRSEMNVSTLELGDSALYLCASSLVGTGVPDTQYFGPGTRLTVL.